Sequencing of this T cell receptor (beta chain) was carried out in a study of CD8 T cells in Susac syndrome. Reverse transcription used roughly 0.5 to 1 ug RNA and random hexamers. Coverage of TCR beta CDR3 amplification by immunoSEQ multiplex PCR extended to 54 Vbeta and 13 Jbeta. TCRdb reanalysed the immunoSEQ multiplex PCR reads using MiXCR and keeps one entry per CDR3 protein. The sample records some 300,000 distinct CDR3 sequences, 70% to 90% being singletons. This clonotype was counted between two and nine times. This CDR3 is 14 amino acids long. Germline V lookup: CDR1 SEHNR, CDR2 FQNEAQ (reference sequence). V was clipped by 5 bases and J by 1 base, with 11 bases between them. Stable or active relapsing-remitting multiple sclerosis, untreated and meeting revised McDonald criteria, defined the controls. The CD8+ and CD4+ T cells were isolated magnetically using a negative isolation approach, whereas the TEMRA cells were enriched by FACS.

The chain combines TRBV7-9 with TRBJ2-5; possible D gene TRBD2, 5 bases. The sample was CD8+ T cells from PBMCs. The TCR sequence derives from a human donor with multiple sclerosis. The CDR3 here is CASSQDYSQETQYF. DNA for the CDR3: TGTGCCAGCAGCCAAGACTATTCCCAAGAGACCCAGTACTTC.